This record covers a single T cell receptor (beta chain). In germline, CDR1 is SGHRS, CDR2 YFSETQ. V was trimmed by 1 base and J by 2 bases, leaving 13 bases between them. The CDR3 runs 16 residues. This record comes from a study of cytomegalovirus exposure and HLA in healthy donors. PCR amplification relied on 60 Vbeta primers (plus 13 Jbeta primers). Generated by immunoSEQ multiplex PCR, the TCRdb table keeps only in-frame clones and is missing some. The sample has 60,000 to 85,000 clones. V usage is TRBV5-1 and J usage is TRBJ2-1; perhaps TRBD2 as D (6 bases). This sequence originates from a man aged 45 to 65 in good health and CMV-seropositive. Source material: PBMCs. CDR3 amino acids: CASSLMAEGPYNEQFF. CDR3 nucleotide sequence: TGCGCCAGCAGCTTGATGGCGGAGGGACCCTACAATGAGCAGTTCTTC.